This TCR beta chain is drawn from a study of T cells expressing NK-cell markers. In the study overall: It was from sorted CD3+CD56+NKG2C+, CD3+CD56+NKG2C- and CD3+CD56-NKG2C+ T cells that TCR beta repertoires came.

Germline lookup yields CDR1 MNHNS and CDR2 SASEGT. This CDR3 is built from 15 residues. TCRdb re-called the 5' RACE reads; one entry per CDR3 protein, DNA not given. The table for this sample gives about half a million distinct CDR3 sequences. The sample was blood T cells: a sorted CD56 or NKG2C T cell subset, CD4+ or CD8+ T cells, or bulk PBMC T cells (not recorded which). This rearrangement joins TRBV6-1 to TRBJ2-1; TCRdb's D call, TRBD2, is unchecked because there is no DNA. This receptor was obtained from a woman aged 50 to 60 in good health. The CDR3 sequence is CASSAASGSWNEQFF.